Below are 27 T cell receptor beta chains sequenced from a single sample in a study of patients and donors after allogeneic stem cell transplantation. TCRdb used MiXCR to reprocess the RT-PCR reads, holding one entry per CDR3 protein. Among about a million distinct CDR3 sequences listed, 15% to 20% were seen once. Sequenced material: blood, either unsorted or a sorted T cell fraction (not recorded which). All receptors derive from a human donor who was either an allogeneic HSCT recipient or a stem cell or donor lymphocyte infusion donor (not recorded which). It is not recorded whose cells these are; they may come from a transplant donor.

This clonotype was counted between two and nine times. The chain carries TRBV29-1 and TRBJ1-2; 8 bases are shared with TRBD1. Germline V gene lookup returns CDR1 SQVTM and CDR2 ANQGSEA. This CDR3 region has 12 residues. After removal of 2 bases from V and 8 bases from J, the junction contained 4 bases not matched to a gene. CDR3 DNA: TGCAGCGTTGAAACCAGGGGGCAGGGCTACACCTTC. Its protein is CSVETRGQGYTF.

This clonotype was found many times. This chain links TRBV29-1 with TRBJ1-1; TRBD1 matches at 8 bases. In germline, CDR1 is SQVTM, CDR2 ANQGSEA. The CDR3 has 13 amino acids. V dropped 7 bases and J dropped 4; count of bases not matched to a gene: 8. CDR3 sequence: CSAQTGAGTEAFF. The DNA of the CDR3 is TGCAGCGCCCAGACAGGGGCAGGCACTGAAGCTTTCTTT.

This clonotype has only a few counts. The genes are TRBV20-1 and TRBJ2-3; TRBD2 agrees at 10 bases. Germline V gene sequence: CDR1 DFQATT, CDR2 SNEGSKA (reference sequence). The V segment lost 5 bases and the J segment 5 bases; nucleotides outside the gene matches: 10. This CDR3 spans 15 amino acids. CDR3 sequence reads: CSARGPGTSVDTQYF. DNA of the CDR3: TGCAGTGCTCGAGGTCCCGGGACTAGCGTAGATACGCAGTATTTT.

This clonotype was seen at least ten times. V and J are TRBV12-3 or TRBV12-4 and TRBJ1-1; the match to TRBD1 covers 7 bases. V lost 1 base, J lost 0 bases, and 5 bases stayed unmatched. This CDR3 contains 16 residues. In DNA, the CDR3 is TGTGCCAGCAGTTTAGGGTACAGGGGTATGAACACTGAAGCTTTCTTT. As protein: CASSLGYRGMNTEAFF.

This chain links TRBV2 with TRBJ2-3, with D possibly matching TRBD2 (6 bases). This CDR3 has 17 amino acids. Trimming stripped 6 bases from V and 5 bases from J, with 24 bases between. The germline CDR1 and CDR2 sequences are SNHLY and FYNNEI. CDR3 in amino acids: CASRLLPAGGRRDTQYF. The CDR3 DNA reads as TGTGCCAGCAGGCTCTTACCAGCGGGTGGCCGGAGAGATACGCAGTATTTT. Variable domain in full (rest from reference TRBV2 and TRBJ2-3): EPEVTQTPSHQVTQMGQEVILRCVPISNHLYFYWYRQILGQKVEFLVSFYNNEISEKSEIFDDQFSVERPDGSNFTLKIRSTKLEDSAMYFCASRLLPAGGRRDTQYFGPGTRLTVL.

Only a few counts were recorded for this clonotype. The chain combines TRBV5-1 with TRBJ2-3; 9 bases line up with TRBD2. V lost 5 bases to trimming and J lost 2 bases; unmatched junction nucleotides: 6. The CDR3 runs to 15 residues. CDR1 and CDR2 (germline): SGHRS, YFSETQ. The CDR3, as DNA: TGCGCCAGCAGTTTAGCGGGGGTCCTCACAGATACGCAGTATTTT. Its protein product is CASSLAGVLTDTQYF.

This clonotype has only a few counts. This chain uses TRBV4-1 with TRBJ1-1; 9 nucleotides align to TRBD1. The CDR3 loop spans 15 amino acids. Germline V gene lookup returns CDR1 MGHRA and CDR2 YSYEKL. V was pared by 3 bases and J by 3 bases, with 5 bases of the junction left unmatched. CDR3 amino acids: CASSQDRGGDTEAFF. CDR3 in DNA: TGCGCCAGCAGCCAGGACAGGGGAGGTGACACTGAAGCTTTCTTT.

The chain joins TRBV29-1 to TRBJ1-2, with D perhaps TRBD1 (5 bases). The CDR3 is made up of 14 amino acids. In germline, CDR1 is SQVTM, CDR2 ANQGSEA. V was cut by 4 bases and J by 0 bases, with 12 bases left in between. The CDR3 DNA follows: TGCAGCGTTGTCCCGGGGGGAACTAACTATGGCTACACCTTC. Amino acids: CSVVPGGTNYGYTF.

This chain uses TRBV7-2 with TRBJ2-1; 13 bases are a match to TRBD2. The CDR3 has 17 amino acids. Germline-derived CDR1 and CDR2 are SGHTA and FQGNSA. The trim removed 5 bases at V and 5 bases at J, leaving 9 bases unmatched. The CDR3 loop reads CASSTRLAGGQNNEQFF. The CDR3 DNA sequence: TGTGCCAGCAGCACCCGACTAGCGGGGGGCCAAAACAATGAGCAGTTCTTC.

The chain has TRBV4-1 and TRBJ2-1; 10 nucleotides agree with TRBD2. J was trimmed by 7 bases and V by 0 bases; bases with no gene match: 9. The CDR3 covers 17 residues. Germline loops: CDR1 MGHRA, CDR2 YSYEKL. The CDR3 loop is CASSQDLSGRAKNEQFF. The CDR3 DNA sequence: TGCGCCAGCAGCCAAGATCTAAGCGGGAGGGCCAAAAATGAGCAGTTCTTC.

V usage is TRBV6-5 and J usage is TRBJ2-3; D is possibly TRBD2 (7 bases). The CDR3 sequence is 16 residues long. Between the trimmed V and J ends, which lost 0 bases and 4 bases, there was a span of 14 bases. Germline-derived CDR1 and CDR2 are MNHEY and SVGAGI. The CDR3 DNA sequence: TGTGCCAGCAGTTACTCGCTAAGGGGGAGGGCAGATACGCAGTATTTT. Translation: CASSYSLRGRADTQYF.

There are a few counts of this clonotype. The V call is TRBV7-2, the J call TRBJ2-3; maybe TRBD1 (7 bases). Trimming removed 7 bases at V and 4 bases at J, with 18 bases between. The germline V gene has CDR1 SGHTA and CDR2 FQGNSA. The CDR3 extends over 15 amino acids. As DNA, the CDR3 is TGTGCCAGCACTATACAGGGGTGGGGGGCAGATACGCAGTATTTT. Translated, it gives CASTIQGWGADTQYF.

There are a few counts of this clonotype. The V gene is TRBV6-2 or TRBV6-3, the J gene TRBJ2-2; the D is unclear. Looked up from germline, CDR1 is MNHEY and CDR2 is SVGEGT. The CDR3 runs 15 residues. Between the trimmed V and J ends, which lost 6 bases and 0 bases, there was a span of 11 bases. DNA for the CDR3: TGTGCCAGCAGACTGTCGGGTCCGAACACCGGGGAGCTGTTTTTT. Encoded protein: CASRLSGPNTGELFF.

This clonotype came up many times. The V and J genes are TRBV12-3 or TRBV12-4 and TRBJ2-2, with D perhaps TRBD1 (5 bases). CDR3 length: 16 residues. With 3 bases removed from V and 0 bases from J, the gap between germline ends came to 11 bases. The CDR3 region is CASSFPAGTNTGELFF. In DNA form, the CDR3 reads TGTGCCAGCAGTTTCCCGGCAGGGACGAACACCGGGGAGCTGTTTTTT.

The chain carries TRBV18 and TRBJ2-1; 9 nucleotides line up with TRBD2. After removal of 3 bases from V and 5 bases from J, the junction contained 11 bases not matched to a gene. The germline CDR1 and CDR2 sequences are KGHSH and LQKENI. The CDR3 sequence is 17 residues long. The DNA of the CDR3 is TGTGCCAGCTCACCCCTTAGCGGGAGTCATAAAAACAATGAGCAGTTCTTC. This sequence encodes CASSPLSGSHKNNEQFF.

Many counts were recorded for this clonotype. The gene calls are TRBV4-1 and TRBJ2-7; the D is unclear. Germline-derived CDR1 and CDR2 are MGHRA and YSYEKL. CDR3 length equals 14 residues. Deletions cut 3 bases from V and 1 base from J, with 10 bases between. CDR3 DNA: TGCGCCAGCAGCCAGTTGACGGAATCCTACGAGCAGTACTTC. It yields the protein CASSQLTESYEQYF.

The J gene is TRBJ2-7, the V gene TRBV18; either TRBD1 or TRBD2 may supply D (5 bases each). CDR1 is KGHSH and CDR2 is LQKENI in the germline V gene. CDR3 length equals 14 residues. V lost 4 bases and J 2 bases, leaving 12 bases between the germline ends. The CDR3 is CASSHRDGPYEQYF. The CDR3, as DNA: TGTGCCAGCTCACACCGGGACGGACCCTACGAGCAGTACTTC.

This clonotype has a handful of counts. This chain links TRBV4-1 with TRBJ2-7; 9 bases fit TRBD1. CDR1 MGHRA and CDR2 YSYEKL come from the germline V gene. Trimming took 1 base from V and 4 from J; bases not matched to a gene: 5. The CDR3 is 15 residues long. The CDR3 loop reads CASSQGLDRGYEQYF. The CDR3 nucleotides read TGCGCCAGCAGCCAAGGGTTGGACAGGGGTTACGAGCAGTACTTC.

This clonotype showed up just a few times. The chain links TRBV12-3 or TRBV12-4 to TRBJ2-1, with 9 bases matching TRBD2. With 1 base clipped from V and 5 bases from J, the junction kept 9 bases outside the gene matches. There are 17 residues in the CDR3. CDR3: CASSLGGGAGGHNEQFF. CDR3 DNA: TGTGCCAGCAGTTTAGGGGGGGGAGCGGGGGGTCACAATGAGCAGTTCTTC.

This clonotype was found a few times. The J gene is TRBJ2-5, the V gene TRBV27; D remains unclear. Trimming pared 3 bases from V and 1 base from J, leaving 12 bases between. This CDR3 region has 15 residues. The germline V gene has CDR1 MNHEY and CDR2 SMNVEV (reference sequence). CDR3 DNA sequence: TGTGCCAGCAGTTTGTTCGCCGGGCTCCAAGAGACCCAGTACTTC. This translates into CASSLFAGLQETQYF.

This chain joins TRBV29-1 and TRBJ2-3; 10 bases are a match to TRBD2. After removal of 5 bases from V and 14 bases from J, the junction contained 7 bases not matched to a gene. Germline CDR1 and CDR2: SQVTM and ANQGSEA. This CDR3 contains 11 residues. The CDR3 protein is CSVYSGGPSYF. In DNA form, the CDR3 reads TGCAGCGTTTATAGCGGGGGGCCCTCGTATTTT.

The CDR3: CAISGSEGSRHEQYF. The CDR3 bases are TGTGCCATCAGTGGCTCGGAAGGGTCCCGCCACGAGCAGTACTTC. The chain employs TRBV10-3 and TRBJ2-7; no reliable D call. Germline CDR1 is ENHRY and CDR2 is SYGVKD. The length of the CDR3 is 15 residues. V lost 4 bases and J 5 bases, leaving 18 bases between the germline ends.

This clonotype was picked up a small number of times. The rearrangement uses TRBV14 and TRBJ2-2; D gene uncertain. This CDR3 has 14 residues. The V end lost 4 bases, the J end lost 3 bases, and 9 bases lay between the germline ends. Germline V gives CDR1 SGHDN, CDR2 FVKESK. The CDR3 here is CASSPYHDTGELFF. CDR3 in DNA: TGTGCCAGCAGCCCGTACCATGACACCGGGGAGCTGTTTTTT.

This clonotype was seen ten or more times. This chain connects TRBV10-3 to TRBJ2-7, with 11 positions matching TRBD1. The germline V gene encodes CDR1 ENHRY and CDR2 SYGVKD. Unmatched junction bases numbered 8, after V lost 0 bases and J lost 4 bases. This CDR3 region has 17 residues. The CDR3 is CAISESRGTGGIYEQYF. In nucleotides, the CDR3 is TGTGCCATCAGTGAGTCCCGGGGGACAGGGGGGATTTACGAGCAGTACTTC.

This clonotype was picked up a small number of times. The chain links TRBV12-3 or TRBV12-4 to TRBJ1-6, with D tentatively TRBD1 (6 bases). The CDR3 is made up of 18 amino acids. V lost 1 base and J lost 9, with 22 bases in between. DNA for the CDR3: TGTGCCAGCAGTTTAGTATGGGGGGGCCGGGTCTTCGGTTCACCCCTCCACTTT. Amino acid sequence: CASSLVWGGRVFGSPLHF.

The chain links TRBV27 to TRBJ2-7, with D perhaps given as TRBD1 or TRBD2 (6 bases each). V was trimmed by 5 bases and J by 5 bases, leaving 25 bases between them. Germline V gene data show CDR1 as MNHEY and CDR2 as SMNVEV (reference sequence). CDR3 length: 17 amino acids. The CDR3 loop is CASSHRRGSRGQHEQYF. The DNA for the CDR3 is TGTGCCAGCAGTCATAGGAGAGGGTCCCGGGGGCAGCACGAGCAGTACTTC.

Only a few counts were recorded for this clonotype. Germline is not matched at one junction end, which may reflect a read error. This sequence joins TRBV4-2 and TRBJ2-2; D is tentatively TRBD1 or TRBD2 (5 bases each). This CDR3 is 14 amino acids long. Germline lookup yields CDR1 LGHNA and CDR2 YNFKEQ. The CDR3 nucleotides read TGTGCCAGCAGCCAAGATTGGGGCACCGGGGAGCTGCTTTTT. Its protein product is CASSQDWGTGELLF.